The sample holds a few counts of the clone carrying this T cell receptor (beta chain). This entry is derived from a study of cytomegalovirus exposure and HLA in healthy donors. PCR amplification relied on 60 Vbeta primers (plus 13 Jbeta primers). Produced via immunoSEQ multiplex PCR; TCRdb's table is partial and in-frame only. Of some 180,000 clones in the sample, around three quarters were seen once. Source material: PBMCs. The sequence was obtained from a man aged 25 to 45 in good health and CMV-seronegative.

Here the CDR3 DNA reads TGCAGCGCACAGGGAAGCGTGAACACTGAAGCTTTCTTT. Translating gives CSAQGSVNTEAFF. The chain employs TRBV29-1 and TRBJ1-1; weak D call: TRBD1 (6 bases). There are 13 residues in the CDR3. Per the germline V gene, CDR1 is SQVTM and CDR2 is ANQGSEA. Trimming stripped 7 bases from V and 0 bases from J, with 12 bases between. Filled out from reference TRBV29-1 and TRBJ1-1, the complete variable domain reads SAVISQKPSRDICQRGTSLTIQCQVDSQVTMMFWYRQQPGQSLTLIATANQGSEATYESGFVIDKFPISRPNLTFSTLTVSNMSPEDSSIYLCSAQGSVNTEAFFGQGTRLTVV.